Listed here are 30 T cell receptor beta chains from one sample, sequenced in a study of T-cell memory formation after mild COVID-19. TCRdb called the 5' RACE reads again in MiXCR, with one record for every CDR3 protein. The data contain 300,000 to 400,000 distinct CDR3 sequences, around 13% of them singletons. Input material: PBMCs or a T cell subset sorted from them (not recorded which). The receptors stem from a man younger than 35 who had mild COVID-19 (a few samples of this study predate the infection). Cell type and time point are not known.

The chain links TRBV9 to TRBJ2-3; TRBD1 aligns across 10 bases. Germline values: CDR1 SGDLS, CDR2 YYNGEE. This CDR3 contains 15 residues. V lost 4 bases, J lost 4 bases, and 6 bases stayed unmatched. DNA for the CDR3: TGTGCCAGCAGCCCTAGGGGGACAGGGGCAGATACGCAGTATTTT. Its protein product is CASSPRGTGADTQYF.

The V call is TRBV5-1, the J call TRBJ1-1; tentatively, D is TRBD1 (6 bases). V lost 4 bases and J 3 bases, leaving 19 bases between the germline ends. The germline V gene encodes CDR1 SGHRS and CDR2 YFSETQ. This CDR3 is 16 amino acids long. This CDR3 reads CASSQPQGRLYTEAFF. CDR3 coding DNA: TGCGCCAGCAGCCAACCACAGGGCCGACTTTACACTGAAGCTTTCTTT.

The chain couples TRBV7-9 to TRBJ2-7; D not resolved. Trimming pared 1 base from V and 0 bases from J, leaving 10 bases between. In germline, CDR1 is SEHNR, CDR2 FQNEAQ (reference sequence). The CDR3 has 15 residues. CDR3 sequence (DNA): TGTGCCAGCAGCTTAGGTGGCCTCAGCTCCTACGAGCAGTACTTC. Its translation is CASSLGGLSSYEQYF.

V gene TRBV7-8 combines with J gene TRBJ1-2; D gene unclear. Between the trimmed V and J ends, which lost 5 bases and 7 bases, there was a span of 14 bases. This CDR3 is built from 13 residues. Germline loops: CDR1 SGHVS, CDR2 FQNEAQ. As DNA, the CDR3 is TGTGCCAGCAGCGTCCCGGGCGCGGTTGGCTACACCTTC. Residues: CASSVPGAVGYTF.

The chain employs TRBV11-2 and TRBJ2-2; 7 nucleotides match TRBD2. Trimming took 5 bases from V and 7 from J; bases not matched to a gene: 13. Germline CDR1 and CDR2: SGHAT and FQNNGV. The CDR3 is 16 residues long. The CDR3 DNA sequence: TGTGCCAGCAGCCTCGGGGGAGGGGCTATGGGCGGGGAGCTGTTTTTT. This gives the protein CASSLGGGAMGGELFF.

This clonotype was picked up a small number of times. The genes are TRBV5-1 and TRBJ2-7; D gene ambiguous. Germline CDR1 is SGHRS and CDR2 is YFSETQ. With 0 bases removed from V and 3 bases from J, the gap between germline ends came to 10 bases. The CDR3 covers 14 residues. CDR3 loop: CASSLVSPHYEQYF. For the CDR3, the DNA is TGCGCCAGCAGCTTGGTGTCGCCCCACTACGAGCAGTACTTC.

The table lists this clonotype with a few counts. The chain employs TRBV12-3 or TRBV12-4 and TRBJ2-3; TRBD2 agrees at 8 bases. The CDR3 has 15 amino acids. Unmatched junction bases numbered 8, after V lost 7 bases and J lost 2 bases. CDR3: CASKARGGITDTQYF. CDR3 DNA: TGTGCCAGCAAAGCCCGGGGGGGCATCACAGATACGCAGTATTTT.

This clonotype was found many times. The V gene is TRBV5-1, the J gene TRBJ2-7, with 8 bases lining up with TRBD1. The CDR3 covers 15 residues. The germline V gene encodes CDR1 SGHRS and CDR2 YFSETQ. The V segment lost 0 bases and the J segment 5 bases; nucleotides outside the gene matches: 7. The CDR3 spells CASSLGGTGVDEQYF. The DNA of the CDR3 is TGCGCCAGCAGCTTGGGCGGGACAGGTGTCGACGAGCAGTACTTC.

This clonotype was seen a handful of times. In DNA form, the CDR3 reads TGTGCCAGCACCGGGGGGGGCCAAGAGACCCAGTACTTC. Residues: CASTGGGQETQYF. V is TRBV7-2 and J is TRBJ2-5; the match to TRBD2 covers 8 bases. This CDR3 has 13 residues. Germline V gives CDR1 SGHTA, CDR2 FQGNSA. J gave up 1 base and V 7 bases, and 2 bases lay outside the gene matches.

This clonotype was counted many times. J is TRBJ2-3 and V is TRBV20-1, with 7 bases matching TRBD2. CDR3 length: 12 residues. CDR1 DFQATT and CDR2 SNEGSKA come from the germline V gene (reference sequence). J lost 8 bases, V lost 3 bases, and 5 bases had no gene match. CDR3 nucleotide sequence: TGCAGTGCTAGTCGTTCGGGGGGTACGCAGTATTTT. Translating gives CSASRSGGTQYF.

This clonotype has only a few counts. The CDR3 bases are TGCGCCAGCAGCCAGGAAACAGGGAGCCCGATCCAAGAGACCCAGTACTTC. Protein sequence: CASSQETGSPIQETQYF. The V call is TRBV4-1, the J call TRBJ2-5; a weak D match, TRBD1 (6 bases). V lost 3 bases, J lost 1 base, and 18 bases lay in between. The CDR3 has 17 amino acids. Germline CDR1 is MGHRA and CDR2 is YSYEKL.

In DNA form, the CDR3 reads TGCGCCAGCAGCCACCGGACAGTCGGCTATGGCTACACCTTC. Amino acid sequence: CASSHRTVGYGYTF. This chain uses TRBV4-3 with TRBJ1-2, with a possible D match to TRBD1 (6 bases). The CDR3 contains 14 residues. The V end lost 3 bases, the J end lost 4 bases, and 12 bases lay between the germline ends. Per the germline V gene, CDR1 is LGHNA and CDR2 is YSLEER.

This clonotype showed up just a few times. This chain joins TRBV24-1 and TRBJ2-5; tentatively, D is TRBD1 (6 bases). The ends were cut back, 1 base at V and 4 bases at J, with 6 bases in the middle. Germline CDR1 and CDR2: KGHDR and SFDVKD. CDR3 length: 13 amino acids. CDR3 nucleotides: TGTGCCACCAGTGATTTCAGGGGAGAGACCCAGTACTTC. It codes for CATSDFRGETQYF.

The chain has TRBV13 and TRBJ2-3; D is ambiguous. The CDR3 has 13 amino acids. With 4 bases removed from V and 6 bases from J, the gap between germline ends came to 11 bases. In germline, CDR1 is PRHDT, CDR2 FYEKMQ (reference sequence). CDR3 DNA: TGTGCCAGCAGCTCCAGACTTGGGGATACGCAGTATTTT. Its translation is CASSSRLGDTQYF.

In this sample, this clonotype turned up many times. The CDR3, as DNA: TGTGCCAGCAGCCTGACTAGCGGTGATTACAATGAGCAGTTCTTC. This translates into CASSLTSGDYNEQFF. This chain links TRBV9 with TRBJ2-1, with 9 nucleotides matching TRBD2. The trim removed 4 bases at V and 4 bases at J, leaving 6 bases unmatched. CDR1 and CDR2 (germline): SGDLS, YYNGEE. The CDR3 runs 15 residues. The complete variable domain, with remaining parts taken from reference TRBV9 and TRBJ2-1, reads DSGVTQTPKHLITATGQRVTLRCSPRSGDLSVYWYQQSLDQGLQFLIQYYNGEERAKGNILERFSAQQFPDLHSELNLSSLELGDSALYFCASSLTSGDYNEQFFGPGTRLTVL.

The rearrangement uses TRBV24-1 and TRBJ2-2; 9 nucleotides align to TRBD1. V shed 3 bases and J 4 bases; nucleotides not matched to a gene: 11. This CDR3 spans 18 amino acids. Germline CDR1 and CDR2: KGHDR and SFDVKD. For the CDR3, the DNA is TGTGCCACCAGTGATCCCTCGATGGGACAGGGAGGCACCGGGGAGCTGTTTTTT. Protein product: CATSDPSMGQGGTGELFF.

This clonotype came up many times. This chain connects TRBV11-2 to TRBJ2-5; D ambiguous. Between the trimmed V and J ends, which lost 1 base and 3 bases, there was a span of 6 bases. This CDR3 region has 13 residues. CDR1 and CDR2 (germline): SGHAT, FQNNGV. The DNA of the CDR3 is TGTGCCAGCAGCTTAGGGTTCGAAGAGACCCAGTACTTC. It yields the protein CASSLGFEETQYF.

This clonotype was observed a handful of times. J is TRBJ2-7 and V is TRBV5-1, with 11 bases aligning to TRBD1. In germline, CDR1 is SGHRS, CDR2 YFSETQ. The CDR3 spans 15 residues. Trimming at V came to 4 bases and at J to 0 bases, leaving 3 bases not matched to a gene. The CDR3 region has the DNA TGCGCCAGCAGCGTGGGACAGGGGGACTCCTACGAGCAGTACGTC. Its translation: CASSVGQGDSYEQYV.

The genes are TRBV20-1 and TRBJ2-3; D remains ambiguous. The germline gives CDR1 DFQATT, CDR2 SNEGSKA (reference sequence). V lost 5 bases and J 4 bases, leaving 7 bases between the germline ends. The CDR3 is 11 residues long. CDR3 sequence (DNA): TGCAGTGCTCTTACTTCAGATACGCAGTATTTT. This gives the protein CSALTSDTQYF.

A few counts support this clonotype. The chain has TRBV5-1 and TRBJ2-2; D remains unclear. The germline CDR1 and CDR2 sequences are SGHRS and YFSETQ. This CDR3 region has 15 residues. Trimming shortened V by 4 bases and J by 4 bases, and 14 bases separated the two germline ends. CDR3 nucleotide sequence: TGCGCCAGCAGCAACGGGCAGTTATCCACCGGGGAGCTGTTTTTT. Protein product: CASSNGQLSTGELFF. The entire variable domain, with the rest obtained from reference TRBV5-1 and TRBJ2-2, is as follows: KAGVTQTPRYLIKTRGQQVTLSCSPISGHRSVSWYQQTPGQGLQFLFEYFSETQRNKGNFPGRFSGRQFSNSRSEMNVSTLELGDSALYLCASSNGQLSTGELFFGEGSRLTVL.

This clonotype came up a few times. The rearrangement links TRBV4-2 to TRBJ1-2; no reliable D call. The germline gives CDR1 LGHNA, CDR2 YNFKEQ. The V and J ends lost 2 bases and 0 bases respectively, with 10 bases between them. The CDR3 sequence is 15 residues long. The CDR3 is CASSQRSEANYGYTF. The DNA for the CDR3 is TGTGCCAGCAGCCAACGGAGCGAAGCTAACTATGGCTACACCTTC.

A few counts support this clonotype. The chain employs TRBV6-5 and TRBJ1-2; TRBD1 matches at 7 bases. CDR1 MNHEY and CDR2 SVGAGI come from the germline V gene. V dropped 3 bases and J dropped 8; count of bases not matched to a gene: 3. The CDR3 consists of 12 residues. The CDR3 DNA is TGTGCCAGCAGTTATACAGGGGAAGGCTACACCTTC. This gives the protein CASSYTGEGYTF.

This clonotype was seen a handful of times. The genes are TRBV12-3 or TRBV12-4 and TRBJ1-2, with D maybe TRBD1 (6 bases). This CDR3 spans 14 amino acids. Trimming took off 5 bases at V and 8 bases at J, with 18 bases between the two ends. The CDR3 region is CASSTRAGTSGYTF. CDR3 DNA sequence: TGTGCCAGCAGTACTCGAGCAGGGACAAGCGGCTACACCTTC.

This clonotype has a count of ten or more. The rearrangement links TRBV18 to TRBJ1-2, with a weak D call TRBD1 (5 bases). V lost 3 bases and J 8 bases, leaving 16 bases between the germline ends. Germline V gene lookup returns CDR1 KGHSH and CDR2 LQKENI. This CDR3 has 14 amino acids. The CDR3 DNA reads TGTGCCAGCTCACCCAACGGTGGGGCTGGCGGCTACACCTTC. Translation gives CASSPNGGAGGYTF.

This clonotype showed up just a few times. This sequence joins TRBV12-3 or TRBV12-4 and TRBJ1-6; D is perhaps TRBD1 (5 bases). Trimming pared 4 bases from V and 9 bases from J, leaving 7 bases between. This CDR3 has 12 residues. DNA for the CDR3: TGTGCCAGCAGTTGGGGACCTTCACCCCTCCACTTT. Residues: CASSWGPSPLHF.

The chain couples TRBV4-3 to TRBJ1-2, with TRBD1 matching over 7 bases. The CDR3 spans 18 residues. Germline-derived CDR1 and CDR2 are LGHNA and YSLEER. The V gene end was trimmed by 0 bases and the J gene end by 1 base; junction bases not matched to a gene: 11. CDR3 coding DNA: TGCGCCAGCAGCCAAGATACTATTGGGACAGATCTTAACTATGGCTACACCTTC. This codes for CASSQDTIGTDLNYGYTF.

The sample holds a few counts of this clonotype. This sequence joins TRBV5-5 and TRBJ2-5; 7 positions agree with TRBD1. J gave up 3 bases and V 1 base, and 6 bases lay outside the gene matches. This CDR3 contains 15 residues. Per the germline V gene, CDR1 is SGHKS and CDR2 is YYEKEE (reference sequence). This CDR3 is CASSLFLGTEETQYF. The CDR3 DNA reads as TGTGCCAGCAGCTTGTTCCTTGGGACAGAAGAGACCCAGTACTTC.

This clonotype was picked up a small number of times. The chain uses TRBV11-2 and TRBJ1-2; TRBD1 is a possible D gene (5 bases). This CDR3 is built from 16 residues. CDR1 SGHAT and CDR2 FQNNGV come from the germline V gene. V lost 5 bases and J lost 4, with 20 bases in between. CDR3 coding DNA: TGTGCCAGCAGCCAAACCGGGACCCCCGATGGCTATGGCTACACCTTC. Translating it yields CASSQTGTPDGYGYTF.

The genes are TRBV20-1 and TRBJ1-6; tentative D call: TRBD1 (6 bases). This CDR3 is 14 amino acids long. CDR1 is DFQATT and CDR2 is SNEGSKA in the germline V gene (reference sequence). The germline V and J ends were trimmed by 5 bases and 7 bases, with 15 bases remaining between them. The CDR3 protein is CSADPGHENSPLHF. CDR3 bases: TGCAGTGCTGACCCGGGACACGAAAATTCACCCCTCCACTTT.

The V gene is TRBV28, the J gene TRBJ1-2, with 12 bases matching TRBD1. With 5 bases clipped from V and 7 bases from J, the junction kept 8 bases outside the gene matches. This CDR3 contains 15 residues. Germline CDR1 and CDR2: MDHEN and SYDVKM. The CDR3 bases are TGTGCCAGCAGTGCTCCGGGACAGGGGGCTTTTGGCTACACCTTC. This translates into CASSAPGQGAFGYTF.